This TCR beta chain was retrieved from a study of blood T cell repertoires in COVID-19 (dated by TCRdb to about 2020). A note on the overall study: Collaborator samples came from the United States, Italy and Spain and covered acute and convalescent phases of COVID-19. The material from the prospective study consisted of cDNA or gDNA derived from T cells, B-cell-depleted T cells, or PBMCs. Subjects who had been exposed to COVID-19, were actively infected with it, or had recovered from it provided the deeply sampled blood TCRbeta repertoires that made up the dataset. The repertoires were released in a freely available public database meant as a resource for research on the immune response to SARS-CoV-2. Samples came from the ongoing ImmuneRACE study (first 160 participants) plus 1,254 subjects from 6 global collaborators. Nearly every sample came with metadata listing a de-identified subject ID, COVID-19 status, age in years and sex. HLA class I and class II types, where available, came from metadata supplied by the sample provider rather than from assay-based typing. The study at large found these results: How much clinical and demographic metadata was included differed by source and by participant, and the metadata was provided uncurated.

The immunoSEQ Assay, a bias-controlled multiplex PCR, was used to amplify TCRbeta CDR3 regions from genomic DNA. In the paper's pipeline: Nucleated cell counts per sample were estimated from amplification of reference gene primers within the assay. To quantify the absolute abundance of each unique TCRbeta CDR3 rearrangement, sequence reads were collapsed and filtered. For each sample, productive Simpson clonality was calculated as the square root of Simpson's diversity index over productive rearrangements. TCRdb mirrors the immuneACCESS table, restricted to in-frame sequences. Some clones are absent from its copies; in checked studies, under half trace to an unresolved V gene, and the reason for the others is unknown. V, J and clone size were drawn from that table, and D and trimming were deduced from the DNA. This sample has 200,000 to 250,000 clones in its table, and 70% to 85% of those were observed once. The top ten constitute about 3.2% of the sample.

Participants in the prospective study were enrolled through a virtual design, were aged about 18 to 100 years, and lived in about 25 United States geographic areas. Cohort assignment in the prospective study relied on participant-reported clinical history from a screening survey and a study questionnaire. Recovered participants in ImmuneRACE Cohort 3 were defined by two consecutive negative NP/OP PCR tests, clearance by a healthcare professional, or resolution of symptoms. Mobile phlebotomists in the prospective study collected whole blood, serum and a nasopharyngeal or oropharyngeal swab from every participant. Over a roughly two-month period, participants in the prospective study had the option of providing additional blood draws and questionnaires. Before DNA extraction, prospective study blood samples were shipped either frozen or at room temperature. This clone was detected once. Its antigen remains undetermined. Base qualities are not at hand, and no much larger clone is one base apart.

The CDR3 runs 14 residues from the cysteine to the phenylalanine. Only CDR3 DNA is held: 42 bases, read in frame from base 1. V is cut by 6 bases and J by 4 bases, and the space between the germline ends is 12 bases. In the germline V gene, CDR1 corresponds to SNHLY and CDR2 to FYNNEI. The receptor's source is a woman aged 55-69 years who had recovered from COVID-19. Here the chain combines TRBV2 and TRBJ1-4; perhaps TRBD1 is the D gene, with 5 bases matching. Sequencing was performed on PBMCs or T cells enriched from blood (not recorded which). The CDR3 has the sequence CASSGGFDNEKLFF. The DNA reads as follows: TGTGCCAGCAGCGGGGGTTTTGATAATGAAAAACTGTTTTTT.